The 23 T cell receptor beta chains listed next were all sequenced from one sample in a study of cytomegalovirus exposure and HLA in healthy donors (dated by TCRdb to 2016 to 2017). Library preparation was by the immunoSEQ multiplex PCR assay. The multiplex PCR relied on a mix of 60 forward primers for TCR Vbeta segments and 13 reverse primers for TCR Jbeta segments. TCRdb stores this immuneACCESS table with in-frame sequences only. Part of the clones is absent; in the studies checked, under half of the shortfall reflects unresolved V genes, and no reason is known for the rest. This sample has 120,000 to 150,000 clones in its table, and under 80% of those were observed once. 8.8% of the sample is in the top ten clones. The material sequenced was PBMCs. These receptors were obtained from a woman in her forties or fifties in good health and CMV-seropositive.

CDR3: CASGQGTSYTF. As DNA, the CDR3 is TGTGCCAGCGGACAGGGTACCAGCTACACCTTC. The chain is built from TRBV6-5 and TRBJ1-2; TRBD1 matches 8 bases. Trimming cost V 8 bases and J 9 bases; bases outside gene matches: 5. Germline CDR1 MNHEY, CDR2 SVGAGI. The CDR3 consists of 11 residues.

The chain has TRBV18 and TRBJ2-5; 7 nucleotides line up with TRBD2. Trimming removed 3 bases from V and 1 base from J; junction bases left unmatched: 5. In germline, CDR1 is KGHSH, CDR2 LQKENI. The CDR3 length is 15 residues. CDR3 residues: CASSPTLAAQETQYF. DNA for the CDR3: TGTGCCAGCTCACCGACCCTAGCGGCCCAAGAGACCCAGTACTTC.

The chain links TRBV29-1 to TRBJ2-3, with D possibly being TRBD2 (6 bases). The CDR3 loop spans 17 amino acids. The germline CDR1 and CDR2 sequences are SQVTM and ANQGSEA. V shed 5 bases and J shed 2 bases, with 23 bases lying between them. The CDR3 nucleotides read TGCAGCGTTACCAATCTCGACCGGCGGGGATCCACAGATACGCAGTATTTT. It codes for CSVTNLDRRGSTDTQYF.

The chain joins TRBV11-2 to TRBJ1-6; 9 nucleotides agree with TRBD1. The V segment lost 3 bases and the J segment 7 bases; nucleotides outside the gene matches: 4. This CDR3 has 15 residues. CDR1 and CDR2 from the germline V gene are SGHAT and FQNNGV. DNA for the CDR3: TGTGCCAGCAGCTTCACCGGGACAGGGAATTCACCCCTCCACTTT. It codes for CASSFTGTGNSPLHF.

This chain joins TRBV10-3 and TRBJ1-1; D remains ambiguous. The CDR3 spans 12 residues. The V and J ends lost 4 bases and 1 base respectively, with 4 bases between them. From germline, CDR1 is ENHRY and CDR2 SYGVKD. The DNA of the CDR3 is TGTGCCATCAGTGGGCCGAACACTGAAGCTTTCTTT. Translated: CAISGPNTEAFF.

The V and J genes are TRBV6-4 and TRBJ1-1; 7 nucleotides align to TRBD1. The CDR3 contains 15 residues. V shed 1 base, J shed 2 bases, and the junction held 4 bases outside the gene matches. Germline CDR1 and CDR2: MRHNA and SNTAGT. The CDR3 DNA sequence: TGTGCCAGCAGTGACTGGGACAGCAGTAACACTGAAGCTTTCTTT. It is translated as CASSDWDSSNTEAFF.

The chain combines TRBV7-9 with TRBJ1-6; D is undetermined. The CDR3 loop spans 14 amino acids. Germline V gene data show CDR1 as SEHNR and CDR2 as FQNEAQ (reference sequence). The ends were cut back, 0 bases at V and 9 bases at J, with 9 bases in the middle. The CDR3 here is CASSLAILGSPLHF. In nucleotides, the CDR3 is TGTGCCAGCAGCTTAGCGATTCTAGGTTCACCCCTCCACTTT.

The chain couples TRBV5-1 to TRBJ2-3; D perhaps matches TRBD2 (6 bases). CDR1 is SGHRS and CDR2 is YFSETQ in the germline V gene. Trimming removed 0 bases from V and 2 bases from J, with 10 bases in between. The CDR3 is made up of 15 amino acids. For the CDR3, the DNA is TGCGCCAGCAGCTTGGGGCGGGACCTCACAGATACGCAGTATTTT. Its translation: CASSLGRDLTDTQYF.

The V gene is TRBV6-1, the J gene TRBJ2-7; possibly TRBD1 for D (6 bases). Trimming shortened V by 7 bases and J by 2 bases, and 12 bases separated the two germline ends. This CDR3 region has 13 residues. Looked up from germline, CDR1 is MNHNS and CDR2 is SASEGT. The CDR3 DNA reads as TGTGCCAGCACGAGGCAGGGGACCTACGAGCAGTACTTC. Translation: CASTRQGTYEQYF.

About this clone itself: Within the sample, other DNA sequences also encode this same CDR3. This chain links TRBV29-1 with TRBJ1-3, with D possibly being TRBD1 (5 bases). V was shortened by 0 bases and J by 3 bases, with 12 bases between the two germline ends. The germline V gene has CDR1 SQVTM and CDR2 ANQGSEA. The CDR3 covers 15 residues. This chain's CDR3 is CSVEDRQSFGNTIYF. For the CDR3, the DNA is TGCAGCGTTGAAGACAGACAGAGTTTTGGAAACACCATATATTTT.

The CDR3 reads CASSYSWETEAFF. The CDR3 coding sequence is TGTGCCAGCAGTTACTCGTGGGAGACTGAAGCTTTCTTT. The V gene is TRBV6-6, the J gene TRBJ1-1; the D is unclear. Germline V lookup: CDR1 MNHNY, CDR2 SVGAGI (reference sequence). This CDR3 is 13 amino acids long. V lost 0 bases to trimming and J lost 5 bases, with 7 bases between them.

This chain connects TRBV30 to TRBJ2-1; 9 bases map to TRBD2. Per the germline V gene, CDR1 is GTSNPN and CDR2 is SVGIG (reference sequence). V lost 5 bases and J lost 7; bases outside the gene matches: 3. CDR3 size: 12 residues. CDR3 sequence reads: CAWAGGRNEQFF. The CDR3 bases are TGTGCCTGGGCGGGAGGGAGAAATGAGCAGTTCTTC.

The chain carries TRBV2 and TRBJ1-2, with TRBD1 matching 9 bases. CDR3 length: 16 amino acids. V trimming: 5 bases; J trimming: 3 bases; junction bases outside the gene matches: 10. Germline lookup yields CDR1 SNHLY and CDR2 FYNNEI. The CDR3 here is CASSWDRAGSDYGYTF. For the CDR3, the DNA is TGTGCCAGCAGTTGGGACAGGGCCGGGTCGGACTATGGCTACACCTTC.

The genes are TRBV6-4 and TRBJ2-7; TRBD2 might be the D (5 bases). V was clipped by 0 bases and J by 6 bases, with 9 bases between them. Germline V gene data show CDR1 as MRHNA and CDR2 as SNTAGT. The CDR3 has 13 amino acids. CDR3 nucleotides: TGTGCCAGCAGTGACTCGAGGGTAGGCGAGCAGTACTTC. Its translation is CASSDSRVGEQYF.

CDR3 DNA sequence: TGTGCCAGCAGCTTGGAACAGTACCAAGAGACCCAGTACTTC. Translated, it gives CASSLEQYQETQYF. This chain connects TRBV7-6 to TRBJ2-5; D not certain. V was cut by 3 bases and J by 0 bases, with 8 bases left in between. CDR1 is SGHVS and CDR2 is FNYEAQ in the germline V gene. The CDR3 runs 14 residues.

Here the CDR3 DNA reads TGTGCCAGCAGCAAGGATCCGGACAGTTATAATGAAAAACTGTTTTTT. It yields the protein CASSKDPDSYNEKLFF. This chain connects TRBV21-1 to TRBJ1-4; TRBD1 is the table's D call and was not checked against the DNA. TRBV21-1 is designated a pseudogene. The CDR3 has 16 residues.

The chain has TRBV5-4 and TRBJ2-1; 7 bases are shared with TRBD1. V lost 0 bases, J lost 5 bases, and 2 bases stayed unmatched. The CDR3 has 14 residues. Germline loops: CDR1 SGHNT, CDR2 YYREEE (reference sequence). CDR3 in DNA: TGTGCCAGCAGCTTGGGACAGGGACACAATGAGCAGTTCTTC. The encoded protein is CASSLGQGHNEQFF.

The chain has TRBV30 and TRBJ1-4; 9 nucleotides match TRBD1. The V gene end was trimmed by 2 bases and the J gene end by 8 bases; junction bases not matched to a gene: 6. Looked up from germline, CDR1 is GTSNPN and CDR2 is SVGIG (reference sequence). The CDR3 contains 14 residues. CDR3 in DNA: TGTGCCTGGAGTAACAACAGGGGGCGAGAAAAACTGTTTTTT. Its protein is CAWSNNRGREKLFF.

J is TRBJ2-1 and V is TRBV7-9; no clear D gene. The CDR3 is made up of 16 amino acids. CDR1 is SEHNR, CDR2 FQNEAQ, per germline (reference sequence). V dropped 1 base and J dropped 1 base, with 11 bases sitting between them. CDR3 loop: CASSLGVARSYNEQFF. In DNA form, the CDR3 reads TGTGCCAGCAGCTTAGGGGTGGCCAGGTCCTACAATGAGCAGTTCTTC.

The rearrangement uses TRBV11-2 and TRBJ2-7; D unresolved. CDR1 is SGHAT, CDR2 FQNNGV, per germline. This CDR3 has 12 residues. V lost 5 bases to trimming and J lost 4 bases, with 9 bases between them. CDR3 loop: CASSVNLYEQYF. The CDR3 region has the DNA TGTGCCAGCAGCGTAAATCTTTACGAGCAGTACTTC.

This clone turned up a few times. The chain uses TRBV14 and TRBJ1-1; D not resolved. Germline V gives CDR1 SGHDN, CDR2 FVKESK. The CDR3 loop spans 13 amino acids. Trimming pared 7 bases from V and 4 bases from J, leaving 13 bases between. As DNA, the CDR3 is TGTGCCAGCATGGGGAGGATGGGCACTGAAGCTTTCTTT. Translation gives CASMGRMGTEAFF.

Only a few counts were recorded for this clone. V gene TRBV7-2 combines with J gene TRBJ2-5; D unresolved. This CDR3 spans 15 amino acids. The V end lost 5 bases, the J end lost 4 bases, and 17 bases lay between the germline ends. Germline CDR1 is SGHTA and CDR2 is FQGNSA. The CDR3 loop is CASSPWASLGETQYF. For the CDR3, the DNA is TGTGCCAGCAGCCCCTGGGCTTCCCTGGGAGAGACCCAGTACTTC.

This clone has only a few counts. The rearrangement joins TRBV4-3 to TRBJ1-2; 7 positions match TRBD1. J gave up 6 bases and V 0 bases, and 7 bases lay outside the gene matches. The CDR3 runs to 15 residues. In germline, CDR1 is LGHNA, CDR2 YSLEER. The CDR3 sequence: CASSQDLTQGNGYTF. As DNA, the CDR3 is TGCGCCAGCAGCCAAGATCTGACACAGGGGAATGGCTACACCTTC.